The sequence of this TCR beta chain was determined in a study of breast tumors, draining lymph nodes, adjacent tissues (dated by TCRdb to 2016 to 2017). General notes on the study: In breast cancer patients, the study compared the TCR beta repertoires of tumor, adjacent nontumor tissue and axillary lymph nodes. In human breast cancer, the study set out to assess how tumor, surrounding tissue and draining lymph node repertoires relate to one another and whether T cells might be exchanged between them.

The sequencer was an Illumina HiSeq 2000. Multiplex PCR amplification was used to generate the TCR beta chain libraries. High-throughput sequencing was used to analyze the amplified TCR beta chain products. The raw public data were reprocessed by TCRdb itself: fastp quality trimming at Q25, MiXCR clonotype calling, in-frame beta chains only. Rows with one shared CDR3 protein collapse into an entry with the most common genes and DNA. The sample table shows around 170,000 distinct CDR3 sequences, and about 33% are seen once. About 3.9% of the sample is in the top ten clones. Based on the germline V gene, the CDR1 and CDR2 sequences are SGDLS and YYNGEE. Trimming costs V 6 bases and J 8 bases, and their ends lie 17 bases apart. Including cysteine and phenylalanine, the CDR3 has 13 amino acids. Of all the DNA, just the CDR3 is kept, 39 bases in frame from base 1. Results the study describes overall, beyond this receptor: T-cell repertoire diversity in tumors was found to be lower than in lymph nodes but higher than in nontumor tissue, and preferential V and J gene usage was observed. The data were considered consistent with the idea that most tumor T cells come from the lymph node and then expand in tumor tissue. The similarity between tumor and nontumor tissue repertoires was significantly greater in luminal-like breast cancer than in basal-like breast cancer. The study presented the conclusion that tumor T cells originate in lymph nodes as consistent with a hypothesis, not as something directly demonstrated.

This clonotype was seen at least ten times. Its recognized antigen is unknown. Qualities for individual bases were not recorded, and no much larger clone is one base off. Lymph node samples were obtained from the axillary draining lymph nodes of breast cancer patients. The sample consisted of axillary lymph node tissue. The V gene is TRBV9 and the J gene is TRBJ1-2, with the D gene call left open. The TCR sequence derives from a female donor with breast cancer. Some clones in this sample may be carry-over from other donors' samples. The CDR3 region has the sequence CASTTTPDGGYTF. The DNA reads as follows: TGTGCCAGCACCACTACCCCGGACGGGGGCTACACCTTC. Outside the CDR3, residues come from the reference TRBV9 and TRBJ1-2 proteins, so the full variable domain is: DSGVTQTPKHLITATGQRVTLRCSPRSGDLSVYWYQQSLDQGLQFLIQYYNGEERAKGNILERFSAQQFPDLHSELNLSSLELGDSALYFCASTTTPDGGYTFGSGTRLTVV.